This TCR beta chain was sequenced during a study of T-cell memory formation after mild COVID-19. Study at large: In these data, TCR clusters were largely donor specific. Points from the study as a whole: The study detected some responding clones in pre-infection memory, suggesting cross-reactive memory joined. Shrinking CD4+ clones resided mostly in CM and EM, and CD8+ ones in EMRA.

5'RACE, which relied on constant-segment primers, yielded TCR alpha and TCR beta cDNA libraries carrying sample barcodes and UMIs. Each CDR3 protein is one row after TCRdb ran MiXCR on the 5' RACE reads. The sample contains under 650,000 distinct CDR3 sequences, roughly 18% of which appear only once. This clonotype came up a few times. Its antigen is as yet unknown. V shed 6 bases and J shed 4 bases, with 13 bases lying between them. The CDR3 runs to 13 residues. Germline loops: CDR1 MNHEY, CDR2 SVGEGT. This chain joins TRBV6-2 or TRBV6-3 and TRBJ2-7; no reliable D call. The sequencing sample was made of PBMCs or a T cell subset sorted from them (not recorded which). This sequence was found in an adult woman who had mild COVID-19 (a few samples of this study predate the infection). Cell type and time point are not known. The CDR3 spells CASRDRAKYEQYF. The CDR3 DNA reads as TGTGCCAGCAGAGATCGAGCCAAATACGAGCAGTACTTC.